The 29 T cell receptor beta chains reported below all come from one sample, sequenced in a study of blood T cell repertoires in COVID-19. Sequenced by immunoSEQ multiplex PCR; TCRdb stores in-frame clones only, minus some. This table holds roughly 170,000 clones, under 90% found once. Sequencing was carried out using peripheral blood. The receptors originated from a human donor in a cohort sampled during active COVID-19.

This clone appeared a single time. The chain joins TRBV7-9 to TRBJ1-1; D gene uncertain. V lost 4 bases to trimming and J lost 6 bases, with 12 bases between them. The germline gives CDR1 SEHNR, CDR2 FQNEAQ (reference sequence). The CDR3 runs 13 residues. As DNA, the CDR3 is TGTGCCAGCAGCTCGATGGCTTTCGCTGAAGCTTTCTTT. This translates into CASSSMAFAEAFF.

The chain joins TRBV12-2 to TRBJ2-7; TRBD1 is the table's D call and was not checked against the DNA. TRBV12-2 represents a pseudogene. There are 16 residues in the CDR3. CDR3 sequence (DNA): TGTGCAAGTCGCTTATTCGGGGACAGCAACTCCTACGAGCAGTACTTC. Translating it yields CASRLFGDSNSYEQYF.

The chain couples TRBV28 to TRBJ2-1, with 7 bases aligning to TRBD1. The CDR3 has 16 amino acids. V lost 4 bases and J lost 2; bases outside the gene matches: 8. CDR1 MDHEN and CDR2 SYDVKM come from the germline V gene. The chain's CDR3 is CASSSPEGGPYNEQFF. CDR3 in DNA: TGTGCCAGCAGTTCCCCCGAAGGGGGCCCCTACAATGAGCAGTTCTTC.

The chain is built from TRBV2 and TRBJ1-5, with no clear D. Trimming removed 8 bases from V and 4 bases from J, with 12 bases in between. The CDR3 totals 13 residues. Germline V CDR1 and CDR2: SNHLY, FYNNEI. The CDR3 here is CASGWPGNQPQHF. CDR3 coding DNA: TGTGCCAGCGGGTGGCCCGGGAATCAGCCCCAGCATTTT.

This clone came up once. This sequence joins TRBV7-8 and TRBJ2-6; TRBD1 matches at 7 bases. Germline V lookup: CDR1 SGHVS, CDR2 FQNEAQ. The CDR3 runs 19 residues. The junction had 15 bases not matched to a gene; V was cut back by 4 bases and J by 3 bases. In DNA, the CDR3 is TGTGCCAGCAGCTCGTTAGATGGGGGCAGGGGGTTTGGGGCCAACGTCCTGACTTTC. Translated: CASSSLDGGRGFGANVLTF.

The gene calls are TRBV10-3 and TRBJ2-1; 10 positions agree with TRBD1. CDR1 ENHRY and CDR2 SYGVKD come from the germline V gene. The J segment lost 8 bases and the V segment lost 11 bases, leaving 9 bases of the junction unmatched. The CDR3 spans 13 residues. The CDR3 sequence is CAGQDGTGDEQFF. In DNA form, the CDR3 reads TGTGCCGGCCAAGACGGGACAGGGGATGAGCAGTTCTTC.

The CDR3 here is CASSYSTGSDTGELFF. The CDR3 DNA sequence: TGTGCCAGCAGTTACTCGACAGGGTCCGACACCGGGGAGCTGTTTTTT. The rearrangement joins TRBV6-5 to TRBJ2-2, with TRBD1 matching 7 bases. CDR1 and CDR2 (germline): MNHEY, SVGAGI. Losses at the gene ends were 0 bases for V and 3 bases for J; bases not matched to a gene: 4. The CDR3 spans 16 residues.

The rearrangement joins TRBV7-2 to TRBJ2-7; perhaps TRBD2 as D (7 bases). CDR1 and CDR2 (germline): SGHTA, FQGNSA. The CDR3 loop spans 17 amino acids. V was clipped by 1 base and J by 3 bases, with 19 bases between them. DNA for the CDR3: TGTGCCAGCAGCTTAGAGGGGGGAGGGCGTGAGGGCTACGAGCAGTACTTC. The encoded protein is CASSLEGGGREGYEQYF.

This sequence joins TRBV7-2 and TRBJ1-5; tentative D call: TRBD1 (5 bases). V shed 6 bases and J shed 5 bases, with 17 bases lying between them. The germline V gene has CDR1 SGHTA and CDR2 FQGNSA. CDR3 length: 15 amino acids. CDR3: CASSGREGRDQPQHF. CDR3 DNA: TGTGCCAGCAGTGGCAGGGAGGGTAGGGATCAGCCCCAGCATTTT.

The chain carries TRBV18 and TRBJ2-5; 8 nucleotides align to TRBD1. V was pared by 5 bases and J by 0 bases, with 8 bases of the junction left unmatched. Germline-derived CDR1 and CDR2 are KGHSH and LQKENI. The CDR3 spans 16 residues. DNA for the CDR3: TGTGCCAGCTCAAGGACAGGGCCCTCGTACCAAGAGACCCAGTACTTC. Translation gives CASSRTGPSYQETQYF.

This chain joins TRBV11-2 and TRBJ1-1, with 7 bases fitting TRBD1. The germline CDR1 and CDR2 sequences are SGHAT and FQNNGV. The CDR3 sequence is 14 residues long. Trimming at V came to 7 bases and at J to 0 bases, leaving 5 bases not matched to a gene. The CDR3 spells CASNDREVNTEAFF. The DNA for the CDR3 is TGTGCCAGCAACGACAGGGAAGTGAACACTGAAGCTTTCTTT.

This rearrangement joins TRBV11-3 to TRBJ2-5; D unclear. V lost 10 bases and J lost 1, with 16 bases in between. CDR3 length: 14 residues. Per germline, CDR1 SGHNT and CDR2 YENEEA. Here the CDR3 DNA reads TGTGCCACCCCGCCCAATAAACTCCAAGAGACCCAGTACTTC. Encoded protein: CATPPNKLQETQYF.

The sample holds a few counts of this clone. The chain combines TRBV10-1 with TRBJ2-7, with 8 positions matching TRBD1. CDR1 and CDR2 (germline): WNHNN, SYGVQD (reference sequence). The CDR3 is 15 amino acids. V shed 6 bases, J shed 1 base, and the junction held 8 bases outside the gene matches. In DNA form, the CDR3 reads TGCGCCAGCAGCGCTAAAGGGACAGGATCCTACGAGCAGTACTTC. Protein: CASSAKGTGSYEQYF.

The chain is built from TRBV9 and TRBJ2-7; tentative D call: TRBD1 (7 bases). Germline V lookup: CDR1 SGDLS, CDR2 YYNGEE. V was clipped by 4 bases and J by 6 bases, with 17 bases between them. The CDR3 covers 14 residues. The CDR3 protein is CASSRSGRGAEQYF. The CDR3 nucleotides are TGTGCCAGCAGCCGCTCGGGCAGGGGGGCCGAGCAGTACTTC.

J is TRBJ2-2 and V is TRBV3-1 (or the pseudogene TRBV3-2), with TRBD1 matching 7 bases. CDR1 and CDR2 from the germline V gene are LGHDT and YNNKEL (reference sequence). The J segment lost 0 bases and the V segment lost 3 bases, leaving 4 bases of the junction unmatched. The CDR3 consists of 16 residues. CDR3 loop: CASSQLTGTNTGELFF. CDR3 DNA: TGTGCCAGCAGCCAGTTGACAGGGACGAACACCGGGGAGCTGTTTTTT.

The chain employs TRBV18 and TRBJ2-6; no reliable D call. Looked up from germline, CDR1 is KGHSH and CDR2 is LQKENI. CDR3 length equals 17 residues. The V and J ends lost 3 bases and 1 base respectively, with 13 bases between them. CDR3 in amino acids: CASSPLGRGSGANVLTF. The CDR3 nucleotides read TGTGCCAGCTCACCTCTCGGCCGAGGATCTGGGGCCAACGTCCTGACTTTC. Full variable domain (remainder filled in from reference TRBV18 and TRBJ2-6): NAGVMQNPRHLVRRRGQEARLRCSPMKGHSHVYWYRQLPEEGLKFMVYLQKENIIDESGMPKERFSAEFPKEGPSILRIQQVVRGDSAAYFCASSPLGRGSGANVLTFGAGSRLTVL.

The chain joins TRBV9 to TRBJ2-5, with TRBD2 identical over 8 bases. Germline lookup yields CDR1 SGDLS and CDR2 YYNGEE. The CDR3 contains 13 residues. The V segment lost 0 bases and the J segment 7 bases; nucleotides outside the gene matches: 2. The CDR3 loop reads CASSVVSGGTQYF. The CDR3 DNA sequence: TGTGCCAGCAGCGTAGTGAGCGGGGGGACCCAGTACTTC.

The gene calls are TRBV10-3 and TRBJ2-5, with TRBD2 identical over 12 bases. After removal of 0 bases from V and 4 bases from J, the junction contained 3 bases not matched to a gene. The CDR3 loop spans 16 amino acids. Germline CDR1 and CDR2: ENHRY and SYGVKD. The CDR3 loop reads CAISESSSGGGETQYF. CDR3 DNA: TGTGCCATCAGTGAGTCGTCTAGCGGGGGGGGAGAGACCCAGTACTTC.

The rearrangement joins TRBV3-1 (or the pseudogene TRBV3-2) to TRBJ2-7, with 7 bases aligning to TRBD1. V was pared by 4 bases and J by 1 base, with 4 bases of the junction left unmatched. Per germline, CDR1 LGHDT and CDR2 YNNKEL (reference sequence). CDR3 length: 14 amino acids. The CDR3 nucleotides are TGTGCCAGCAGCCCCCGGGGACAGTCCTACGAGCAGTACTTC. Protein sequence: CASSPRGQSYEQYF.

V is TRBV7-2 and J is TRBJ1-6; no definite D call. Trimming took off 1 base at V and 6 bases at J, with 7 bases between the two ends. The CDR3 has 14 residues. CDR1 and CDR2 from the germline V gene are SGHTA and FQGNSA. CDR3 bases: TGTGCCAGCAGCTTAGAAACAGTTAATTCACCCCTCCACTTT. Amino acids: CASSLETVNSPLHF.

This rearrangement joins TRBV6-5 to TRBJ2-3; 10 bases map to TRBD2. The ends lost 8 bases at V and 2 bases at J; junction bases unmatched: 4. The CDR3 runs to 14 residues. Per germline, CDR1 MNHEY and CDR2 SVGAGI. CDR3 sequence reads: CASQRGGPTDTQYF. CDR3 in DNA: TGTGCCAGCCAGCGGGGGGGCCCCACAGATACGCAGTATTTT.

The chain combines TRBV24-1 with TRBJ1-2; 9 bases are shared with TRBD1. The V gene end was trimmed by 4 bases and the J gene end by 2 bases; junction bases not matched to a gene: 7. The length of the CDR3 is 16 residues. CDR1 and CDR2 from the germline V gene are KGHDR and SFDVKD. CDR3 residues: CATSDPGTGLNYGYTF. The CDR3 DNA sequence: TGTGCCACCAGTGACCCCGGGACAGGGCTGAACTATGGCTACACCTTC.

The chain joins TRBV19 to TRBJ1-2, with TRBD1 matching over 8 bases. V lost 4 bases to trimming and J lost 8 bases; unmatched junction nucleotides: 9. The germline V gene encodes CDR1 LNHDA and CDR2 SQIVND (reference sequence). This CDR3 region has 14 residues. CDR3 residues: CASSNQGASAGYTF. CDR3 DNA sequence: TGTGCCAGTAGTAATCAGGGGGCGTCGGCCGGCTACACCTTC.

The chain couples TRBV29-1 to TRBJ2-7, with D unresolved. The CDR3 has 14 amino acids. Deletions cut 1 base from V and 0 bases from J, with 10 bases between. Germline lookup yields CDR1 SQVTM and CDR2 ANQGSEA. CDR3 sequence (DNA): TGCAGCGTTGAAGTGCCCTCGAGCTCCTACGAGCAGTACTTC. This gives the protein CSVEVPSSSYEQYF.

The chain couples TRBV2 to TRBJ2-1, with D perhaps TRBD1 (6 bases). Trimming removed 0 bases at V and 0 bases at J, with 9 bases between. This CDR3 comprises 16 residues. CDR1 and CDR2 from the germline V gene are SNHLY and FYNNEI. CDR3 sequence: CASSEAGARSYNEQFF. In DNA form, the CDR3 reads TGTGCCAGCAGTGAAGCGGGGGCCCGCTCCTACAATGAGCAGTTCTTC.

Comment on this clone: An end of the junction differs from the germline gene, which may be a read error. Written as DNA, the CDR3 is TGCGCGGGTAGGGAAGTTGCTGGAAACACCATATATTTT. Its translation is CAGREVAGNTIYF. This rearrangement joins TRBV12-3 or TRBV12-4 to TRBJ1-3; D gene uncertain. The CDR3 totals 13 residues.

V usage is TRBV5-1 and J usage is TRBJ1-1, with 7 bases lining up with TRBD1. The CDR3 loop spans 14 amino acids. Losses at the gene ends were 4 bases for V and 0 bases for J; bases not matched to a gene: 3. CDR1 and CDR2 (germline): SGHRS, YFSETQ. The CDR3 reads CASSRQGVNTEAFF. The CDR3, as DNA: TGCGCCAGCAGCCGCCAGGGGGTGAACACTGAAGCTTTCTTT.

The chain links TRBV5-1 to TRBJ1-1; D is perhaps TRBD1 (6 bases). There are 16 residues in the CDR3. Germline lookup yields CDR1 SGHRS and CDR2 YFSETQ. V was pared by 2 bases and J by 2 bases, with 16 bases between. The DNA of the CDR3 is TGCGCCAGCAGCTTAGGGGGTGTGACGGGAAACACTGAAGCTTTCTTT. Its protein product is CASSLGGVTGNTEAFF.

J is TRBJ1-5 and V is TRBV5-5, with 7 bases lining up with TRBD1. Germline V gene lookup returns CDR1 SGHKS and CDR2 YYEKEE (reference sequence). Unmatched junction bases numbered 10, after V lost 4 bases and J lost 3 bases. This CDR3 spans 16 amino acids. The CDR3 is CASSTWGTGDNQPQHF. Written as DNA, the CDR3 is TGTGCCAGCAGCACTTGGGGTACAGGGGACAATCAGCCCCAGCATTTT.